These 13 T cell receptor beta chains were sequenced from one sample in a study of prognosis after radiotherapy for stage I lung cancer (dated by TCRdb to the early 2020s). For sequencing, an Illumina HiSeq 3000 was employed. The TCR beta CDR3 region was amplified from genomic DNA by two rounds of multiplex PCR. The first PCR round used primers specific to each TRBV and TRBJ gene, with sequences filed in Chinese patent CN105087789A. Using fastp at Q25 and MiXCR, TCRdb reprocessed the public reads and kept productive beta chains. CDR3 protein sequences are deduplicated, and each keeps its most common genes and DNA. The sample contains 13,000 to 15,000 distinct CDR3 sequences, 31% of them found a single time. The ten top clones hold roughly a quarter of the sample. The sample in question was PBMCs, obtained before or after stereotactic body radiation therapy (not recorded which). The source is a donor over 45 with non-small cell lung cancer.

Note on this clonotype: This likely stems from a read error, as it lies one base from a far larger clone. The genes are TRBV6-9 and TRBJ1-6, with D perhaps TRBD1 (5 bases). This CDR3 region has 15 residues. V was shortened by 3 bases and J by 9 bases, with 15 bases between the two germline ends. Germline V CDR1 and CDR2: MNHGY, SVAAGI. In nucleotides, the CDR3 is TGTGCCAGCAGTTACTCGGGGACCCGAAGTTCACCCCTCCACTTT. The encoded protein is CASSYSGTRSSPLHF.

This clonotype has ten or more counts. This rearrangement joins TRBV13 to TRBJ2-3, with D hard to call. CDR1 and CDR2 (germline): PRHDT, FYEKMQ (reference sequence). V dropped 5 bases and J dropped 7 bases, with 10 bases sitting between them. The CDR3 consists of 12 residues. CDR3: CASSPVLNTQYF. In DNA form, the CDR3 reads TGTGCCAGCAGCCCCGTCTTAAATACGCAGTATTTT. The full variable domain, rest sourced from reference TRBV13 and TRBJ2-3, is AAGVIQSPRHLIKEKRETATLKCYPIPRHDTVYWYQQGPGQDPQFLISFYEKMQSDKGSIPDRFSAQQFSDYHSELNMSSLELGDSALYFCASSPVLNTQYFGPGTRLTVL.

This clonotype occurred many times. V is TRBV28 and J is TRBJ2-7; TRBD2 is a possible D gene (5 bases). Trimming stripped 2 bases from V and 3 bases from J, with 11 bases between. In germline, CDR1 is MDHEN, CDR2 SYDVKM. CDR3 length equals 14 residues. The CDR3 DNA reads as TGTGCCAGCAGTTTAGAGCGGAGGAGCTACGAGCAGTACTTC. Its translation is CASSLERRSYEQYF.

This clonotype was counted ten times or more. The CDR3 DNA follows: TGTGCCAGCAGTTACTCTGTAGCGGGAGTCAAGAATGAGCAGTTCTTC. This translates into CASSYSVAGVKNEQFF. The rearrangement links TRBV6-5 to TRBJ2-1; 9 bases align to TRBD2. V was clipped by 0 bases and J by 7 bases; unmatched bases: 7. CDR1 and CDR2 (germline): MNHEY, SVGAGI. The CDR3 is 16 residues long.

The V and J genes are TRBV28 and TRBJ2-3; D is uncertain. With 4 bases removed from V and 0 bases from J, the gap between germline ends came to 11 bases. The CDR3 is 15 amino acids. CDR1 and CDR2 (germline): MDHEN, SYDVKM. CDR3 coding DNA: TGTGCCAGCAGTTCTCCTCCGGCTAGCACAGATACGCAGTATTTT. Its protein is CASSSPPASTDTQYF.

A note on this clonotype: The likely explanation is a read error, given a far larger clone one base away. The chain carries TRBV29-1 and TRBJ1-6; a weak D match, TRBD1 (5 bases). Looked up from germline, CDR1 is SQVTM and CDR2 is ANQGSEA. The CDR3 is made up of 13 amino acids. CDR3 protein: CSVPGTQRTETFF. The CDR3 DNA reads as TGCAGCGTTCCCGGGACGCAAAGAACTGAAACTTTCTTT.

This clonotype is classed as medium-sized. DNA for the CDR3: TGTGCCAGCAGCCTATCGAGCTCCTACGAGCAGTACTTC. This codes for CASSLSSSYEQYF. The chain carries TRBV12-3 or TRBV12-4 and TRBJ2-7; unclear D gene. CDR3 length: 13 residues. V lost 6 bases to trimming and J lost 0 bases, with 9 bases between them.

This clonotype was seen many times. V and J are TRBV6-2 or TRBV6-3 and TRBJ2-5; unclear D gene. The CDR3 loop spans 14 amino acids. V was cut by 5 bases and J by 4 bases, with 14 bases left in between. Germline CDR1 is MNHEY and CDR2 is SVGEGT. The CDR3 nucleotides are TGTGCCAGCAGTGAACCGCCTGCTAGAGAGACCCAGTACTTC. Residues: CASSEPPARETQYF.

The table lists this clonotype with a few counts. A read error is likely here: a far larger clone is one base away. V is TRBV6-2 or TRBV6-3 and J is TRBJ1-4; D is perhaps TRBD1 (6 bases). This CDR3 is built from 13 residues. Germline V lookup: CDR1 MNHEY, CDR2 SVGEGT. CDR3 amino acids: CASRDRFNEKLLF. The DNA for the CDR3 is TGTGCCAGCAGAGACAGGTTTAATGAAAAACTGCTTTTT.

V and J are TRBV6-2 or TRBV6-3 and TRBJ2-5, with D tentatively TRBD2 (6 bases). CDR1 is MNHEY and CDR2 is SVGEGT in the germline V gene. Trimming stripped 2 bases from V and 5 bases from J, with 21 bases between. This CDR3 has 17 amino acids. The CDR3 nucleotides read TGTGCCAGCAGTTACACATTGTGGCATGGGGCGGGGGAGACCCAGTACTTC. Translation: CASSYTLWHGAGETQYF.

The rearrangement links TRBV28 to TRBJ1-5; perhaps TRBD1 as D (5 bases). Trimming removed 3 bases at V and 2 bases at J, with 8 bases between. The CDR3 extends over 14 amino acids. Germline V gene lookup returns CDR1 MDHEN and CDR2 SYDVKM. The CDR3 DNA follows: TGTGCCAGCAGTTTGTGGGGGTGCAATCAGCCCCAGCATTTT. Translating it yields CASSLWGCNQPQHF.

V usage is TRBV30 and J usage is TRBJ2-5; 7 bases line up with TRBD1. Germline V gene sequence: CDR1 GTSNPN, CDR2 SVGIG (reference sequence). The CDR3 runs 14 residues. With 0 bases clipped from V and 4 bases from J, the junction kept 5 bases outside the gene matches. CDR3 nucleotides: TGTGCCTGGAGTGTGGGACAGCAAGTAGAGACCCAGTACTTC. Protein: CAWSVGQQVETQYF.

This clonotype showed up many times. The CDR3 protein is CASSSQANTEAFF. The CDR3 nucleotides read TGTGCCAGCTCATCCCAGGCGAACACTGAAGCTTTCTTT. The V call is TRBV18, the J call TRBJ1-1; D is unresolved. V dropped 5 bases and J dropped 1 base, with 8 bases sitting between them. This CDR3 contains 13 residues. Germline values: CDR1 KGHSH, CDR2 LQKENI. Supplemented by reference TRBV18 and TRBJ1-1, the full variable domain reads NAGVMQNPRHLVRRRGQEARLRCSPMKGHSHVYWYRQLPEEGLKFMVYLQKENIIDESGMPKERFSAEFPKEGPSILRIQQVVRGDSAAYFCASSSQANTEAFFGQGTRLTVV.